This TCR beta chain was observed in a study of T cells in narcolepsy. With 3 bases removed from V and 1 base from J, the gap between germline ends came to 12 bases. This CDR3 is 16 amino acids long. Germline V gene lookup returns CDR1 SNHLY and CDR2 FYNNEI. Study-level results: Blood of same and different patients, but not healthy controls, reportedly held recurring autoreactive clonotypes. No autoreactive T cell clone sequences appeared in some memory CD4+ repertoires.

Notes on this clone: Its matching antigen is unknown.

The repertoire was sequenced with immunoSEQ multiplex PCR; TCRdb's copy has only in-frame clones and lacks some. Of tens of thousands of clones in the sample, around 86% were seen once. The gene calls are TRBV2 and TRBJ2-2, with a tentative D call TRBD2 (6 bases). This TCR came from a human donor with narcolepsy. Sequencing was carried out using CD45RA- memory CD4+ T cells from PBMCs. CDR3 residues: CASSESGRGNTGELFF. The CDR3 bases are TGTGCCAGCAGTGAGAGCGGGCGGGGGAACACCGGGGAGCTGTTTTTT.